Shown below are 17 T cell receptor beta chains from a single sample sequenced in a study of cytomegalovirus exposure and HLA in healthy donors. The primer mix had 60 Vbeta and 13 Jbeta primers. The assay was immunoSEQ multiplex PCR, and TCRdb's table has in-frame clones only and misses some. The table lists about 300,000 clones, roughly 88% of them singletons, with about 4% in the top ten. Sequenced sample: PBMCs. The receptors originated from a man aged 40-49 years in good health and CMV-seropositive.

This rearrangement joins TRBV27 to TRBJ2-5; D might be TRBD1 (5 bases). The CDR3 runs to 14 residues. V was cut by 1 base and J by 4 bases, with 10 bases left in between. Germline values: CDR1 MNHEY, CDR2 SMNVEV (reference sequence). This CDR3 reads CASSLFRAGETQYF. The CDR3 nucleotides are TGTGCCAGCAGTTTATTCAGGGCAGGAGAGACCCAGTACTTC.

The genes are TRBV28 and TRBJ1-3, with 7 bases fitting TRBD1. The CDR3 covers 15 residues. The germline V gene has CDR1 MDHEN and CDR2 SYDVKM. The trim removed 7 bases at V and 0 bases at J, leaving 6 bases unmatched. CDR3 nucleotide sequence: TGTGCCAGCAATCACAGGGGATTCTCTGGAAACACCATATATTTT. Its translation: CASNHRGFSGNTIYF.

The chain couples TRBV7-9 to TRBJ2-3; 7 bases are shared with TRBD2. Germline trimming cut 1 base from V and 6 bases from J; bases unmatched to any gene: 10. The CDR3 spans 16 residues. From germline, CDR1 is SEHNR and CDR2 FQNEAQ (reference sequence). As DNA, the CDR3 is TGTGCCAGCAGCTTAGTGCGCTACCCCGGGGGGGATACGCAGTATTTT. The encoded protein is CASSLVRYPGGDTQYF.

This clone came up once. The chain combines TRBV7-9 with TRBJ1-1; the D gene is possibly TRBD1 (5 bases). CDR1 and CDR2 (germline): SEHNR, FQNEAQ (reference sequence). The CDR3 contains 15 residues. V was cut by 6 bases and J by 2 bases, with 16 bases left in between. The CDR3 region has the DNA TGTGCCAGCAGTTCTGACAGCAGACCCAACACTGAAGCTTTCTTT. Its translation is CASSSDSRPNTEAFF.

J is TRBJ2-3 and V is TRBV5-1; 9 positions match TRBD2. CDR1 is SGHRS, CDR2 YFSETQ, per germline. With V trimmed by 3 bases and J by 2 bases, 4 bases remained unmatched. The length of the CDR3 is 15 residues. The CDR3 is CASSSGLAPTDTQYF. CDR3 in DNA: TGCGCCAGCAGCTCCGGACTAGCGCCCACAGATACGCAGTATTTT.

The chain has TRBV28 and TRBJ2-7; the match to TRBD2 covers 13 bases. V lost 6 bases, J lost 1 base, and 3 bases stayed unmatched. The CDR3 sequence is 15 residues long. Germline CDR1 reads MDHEN; CDR2 reads SYDVKM. The CDR3 DNA sequence: TGTGCCAGCAGGGAGGGACTAGCGGGATCCTACGAGCAGTACTTC. Its protein product is CASREGLAGSYEQYF. The whole variable domain, filled in from reference TRBV28 and TRBJ2-7, reads DVKVTQSSRYLVKRTGEKVFLECVQDMDHENMFWYRQDPGLGLRLIYFSYDVKMKEKGDIPEGYSVSREKKERFSLILESASTNQTSMYLCASREGLAGSYEQYFGPGTRLTVT.

Concerning this clone itself: The sample has other DNA sequences that encode this CDR3 too. This chain connects TRBV2 to TRBJ2-2; no reliable D call. The CDR3 is made up of 15 amino acids. The V gene's germline CDR1 is SNHLY and CDR2 FYNNEI. With 2 bases removed from V and 6 bases from J, the gap between germline ends came to 13 bases. This CDR3 reads CASSETDPPPGELFF. The DNA of the CDR3 is TGTGCCAGCAGTGAAACAGACCCGCCGCCCGGGGAGCTGTTTTTT. The full variable domain, completed using reference TRBV2 and TRBJ2-2, is EPEVTQTPSHQVTQMGQEVILRCVPISNHLYFYWYRQILGQKVEFLVSFYNNEISEKSEIFDDQFSVERPDGSNFTLKIRSTKLEDSAMYFCASSETDPPPGELFFGEGSRLTVL.

V and J are TRBV9 and TRBJ2-5, with 7 bases matching TRBD2. The germline gives CDR1 SGDLS, CDR2 YYNGEE. CDR3 length: 15 amino acids. Trimming removed 0 bases from V and 7 bases from J; junction bases left unmatched: 9. The CDR3 nucleotides are TGTGCCAGCAGCGTAGACTGGACTAGTGGAGGGACCCAGTACTTC. Translation gives CASSVDWTSGGTQYF.

V is TRBV19 and J is TRBJ2-7, with D perhaps matching TRBD2 (6 bases). CDR1 and CDR2 from the germline V gene are LNHDA and SQIVND (reference sequence). The V end lost 11 bases, the J end lost 7 bases, and 36 bases lay between the germline ends. The CDR3 loop spans 18 amino acids. The CDR3 nucleotides read TGTGCCTCCCGCGGGTGGGGAGGATCGGGCTCTCGGGCGGGGGAGCAGTACTTC. This sequence encodes CASRGWGGSGSRAGEQYF. Together with reference TRBV19 and TRBJ2-7, the CDR3 gives the full variable domain: DGGITQSPKYLFRKEGQNVTLSCEQNLNHDAMYWYRQDPGQGLRLIYYSQIVNDFQKGDIAEGYSVSREKKESFPLTVTSAQKNPTAFYLCASRGWGGSGSRAGEQYFGPGTRLTVT.

The V and J genes are TRBV7-9 and TRBJ1-1, with D perhaps TRBD1 (5 bases). Germline lookup yields CDR1 SEHNR and CDR2 FQNEAQ (reference sequence). The V end lost 5 bases, the J end lost 11 bases, and 18 bases lay between the germline ends. This CDR3 has 13 amino acids. The CDR3 spells CASSTPYDSLAFF. For the CDR3, the DNA is TGTGCCAGCAGCACTCCATACGACAGTCTGGCTTTCTTT.

The chain uses TRBV30 and TRBJ2-7; D perhaps matches TRBD1 (7 bases). CDR1 and CDR2 from the germline V gene are GTSNPN and SVGIG (reference sequence). V was shortened by 3 bases and J by 4 bases, with 19 bases between the two germline ends. The CDR3 sequence is 15 residues long. This chain's CDR3 is CAWSVPRGVQYEQYF. CDR3 nucleotide sequence: TGTGCCTGGAGCGTACCCAGGGGGGTCCAGTACGAGCAGTACTTC.

This clone has just one count. The gene calls are TRBV9 and TRBJ2-2, with D maybe TRBD1 (6 bases). This CDR3 is built from 16 residues. Trimming removed 1 base from V and 4 bases from J, with 14 bases in between. The V gene's germline CDR1 is SGDLS and CDR2 YYNGEE. CDR3 loop: CASSVLGASGTGELFF. The CDR3, as DNA: TGTGCCAGCAGCGTACTGGGGGCGTCAGGCACCGGGGAGCTGTTTTTT.

This clone came up a few times. The chain couples TRBV6-5 to TRBJ1-1; TRBD1 agrees at 10 bases. This CDR3 is 15 amino acids long. CDR1 is MNHEY and CDR2 is SVGAGI in the germline V gene. V lost 5 bases to trimming and J lost 3 bases; unmatched junction nucleotides: 6. The CDR3 DNA follows: TGTGCCAGCAGTCGTGACAGGGGGCGGGACACTGAAGCTTTCTTT. This codes for CASSRDRGRDTEAFF.

The rearrangement links TRBV9 to TRBJ1-1, with TRBD1 as a possible D gene (5 bases). In germline, CDR1 is SGDLS, CDR2 YYNGEE. CDR3 length: 15 residues. Trimming took off 4 bases at V and 4 bases at J, with 17 bases between the two ends. The CDR3 coding sequence is TGTGCCAGCAGCCCACATGTGGGGGGGACCACTGAAGCTTTCTTT. As protein: CASSPHVGGTTEAFF.

This sequence joins TRBV5-6 and TRBJ2-7; possibly TRBD2 for D (5 bases). The CDR3 covers 16 residues. V lost 5 bases, J lost 2 bases, and 20 bases lay in between. Per germline, CDR1 SGHDT and CDR2 YYEEEE. Written as DNA, the CDR3 is TGTGCCAGCAGGAGATACCGGGATGTTCCCGCCTACGAGCAGTACTTC. It specifies CASRRYRDVPAYEQYF.

V and J are TRBV29-1 and TRBJ1-4; TRBD1 aligns across 7 bases. The V and J ends lost 5 bases and 7 bases, in that order; junction bases with no gene match: 13. CDR3 length: 15 amino acids. Germline V lookup: CDR1 SQVTM, CDR2 ANQGSEA. The CDR3 loop reads CSVLGQEEPLEKLFF. The CDR3 DNA follows: TGCAGCGTTTTAGGACAGGAGGAGCCCCTTGAAAAACTGTTTTTT.

The chain is built from TRBV28 and TRBJ1-5, with D possibly being TRBD1 (5 bases). V was shortened by 6 bases and J by 9 bases, with 24 bases between the two germline ends. CDR3 length equals 16 residues. Germline CDR1 MDHEN, CDR2 SYDVKM. CDR3: CASSLWEGTSAWPQHF. The CDR3 DNA follows: TGTGCCAGCAGCCTATGGGAGGGGACCTCCGCGTGGCCCCAGCATTTT. The variable domain in full, with the rest retrieved from reference TRBV28 and TRBJ1-5, is DVKVTQSSRYLVKRTGEKVFLECVQDMDHENMFWYRQDPGLGLRLIYFSYDVKMKEKGDIPEGYSVSREKKERFSLILESASTNQTSMYLCASSLWEGTSAWPQHFGDGTRLSIL.